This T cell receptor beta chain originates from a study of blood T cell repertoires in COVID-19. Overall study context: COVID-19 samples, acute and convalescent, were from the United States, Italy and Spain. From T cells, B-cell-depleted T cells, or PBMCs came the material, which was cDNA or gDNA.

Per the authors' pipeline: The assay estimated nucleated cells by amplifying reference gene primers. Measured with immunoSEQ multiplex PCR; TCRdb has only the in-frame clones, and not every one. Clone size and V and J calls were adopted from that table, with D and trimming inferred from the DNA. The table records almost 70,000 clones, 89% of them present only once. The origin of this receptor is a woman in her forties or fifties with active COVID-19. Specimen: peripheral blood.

CDR3 coding DNA: TGTGCCAGCAGCAAAGACCGGGACAGGGGTTGCAATCAGCCCCAGCATTTT. Translating it yields CASSKDRDRGCNQPQHF. The rearrangement joins TRBV21-1 to TRBJ1-5; the listed D gene, TRBD1, was not tested against the DNA. TRBV21-1 counts as a pseudogene. There are 17 residues in the CDR3.